This entry lists 10 T cell receptor beta chains sequenced from one sample in a study of T cells after yellow fever vaccination. TCRdb reprocessed the 5' RACE reads with MiXCR, giving one entry per CDR3 protein. Here the sample spans a few hundred thousand distinct CDR3 sequences, about 5.2% being singletons. The sample was CD4+ T cells sorted from PBMCs, taken on the day of the yellow fever booster vaccination. The receptors derive from a man in his late teens or twenties who received the YFV17D yellow fever vaccine.

This clonotype was seen only a few times. The V and J genes are TRBV7-2 and TRBJ2-1; D possibly corresponds to TRBD2 (5 bases). Trimming took 0 bases from V and 8 from J, leaving 11 bases between them. The CDR3 runs to 14 residues. Germline CDR1 SGHTA, CDR2 FQGNSA. CDR3 DNA: TGTGCCAGCAGCTTAGCGCGGGCTCCCGATGAGCAGTTCTTC. Amino acid sequence: CASSLARAPDEQFF.

In its sample, this clonotype was seen a few times. The chain couples TRBV3-1 to TRBJ2-4; unclear D gene. Trimming took off 3 bases at V and 0 bases at J, with 6 bases between the two ends. The CDR3 is 14 residues long. Germline V gives CDR1 LGHDT, CDR2 YNNKEL (reference sequence). CDR3 nucleotide sequence: TGTGCCAGCAGCCAGGGTCTAGCCAAAAACATTCAGTACTTC. Translating gives CASSQGLAKNIQYF.

This clonotype has only a few counts. The rearrangement uses TRBV7-9 and TRBJ2-7, with 7 bases lining up with TRBD1. There are 14 residues in the CDR3. Trimming at V came to 5 bases and at J to 0 bases, leaving 4 bases not matched to a gene. Germline V lookup: CDR1 SEHNR, CDR2 FQNEAQ (reference sequence). The CDR3 bases are TGTGCCAGCAGCGACGACAGGGCCTCCTACGAGCAGTACTTC. Amino acids: CASSDDRASYEQYF.

This clonotype has at least ten counts. The CDR3 nucleotides are TGTGCCAGCAGCTTAGTTCGGACTAGAGAAAACATTCAGTACTTC. Protein: CASSLVRTRENIQYF. This chain joins TRBV7-2 and TRBJ2-4, with 7 bases fitting TRBD2. This CDR3 is 15 amino acids long. V was pared by 1 base and J by 5 bases, with 5 bases of the junction left unmatched. Germline loops: CDR1 SGHTA, CDR2 FQGNSA.

This clonotype was detected a few times. This sequence joins TRBV4-2 and TRBJ1-5; D gene ambiguous. The length of the CDR3 is 14 residues. The germline gives CDR1 LGHNA, CDR2 YNFKEQ. V shed 3 bases and J shed 3 bases, with 9 bases lying between them. The CDR3 sequence is CASSHPGINQPQHF. The DNA of the CDR3 is TGTGCCAGCAGCCATCCGGGGATCAATCAGCCCCAGCATTTT.

The rearrangement uses TRBV27 and TRBJ1-1; 7 nucleotides agree with TRBD1. Trimming cost V 3 bases and J 6 bases; bases outside gene matches: 7. CDR1 and CDR2 from the germline V gene are MNHEY and SMNVEV (reference sequence). CDR3 length: 14 amino acids. The CDR3 reads CASSFYRGRAEAFF. CDR3 sequence (DNA): TGTGCCAGCAGTTTTTACAGGGGAAGGGCTGAAGCTTTCTTT.

This clonotype was seen a few times. This chain connects TRBV4-2 to TRBJ2-3, with D tentatively TRBD2 (5 bases). The V and J ends lost 3 bases and 7 bases respectively, with 20 bases between them. The CDR3 totals 16 residues. Germline V lookup: CDR1 LGHNA, CDR2 YNFKEQ. CDR3 coding DNA: TGTGCCAGCAGCCAGGTTGGGCGAGGGCTTCGGCATACGCAGTATTTT. Its translation is CASSQVGRGLRHTQYF.

At least ten counts were recorded for this clonotype. The rearrangement links TRBV11-1 to TRBJ1-1; D may be TRBD1 (5 bases). Trimming left V 1 base short and J 3 bases short, with 9 bases between. CDR3 length equals 14 residues. Germline CDR1 SGHAT, CDR2 FQDESV (reference sequence). The CDR3 reads CASSLVAGDTEAFF. In nucleotides, the CDR3 is TGTGCCAGCAGCTTAGTCGCGGGGGACACTGAAGCTTTCTTT.

The genes are TRBV15 and TRBJ1-3, with a possible D match to TRBD1 (6 bases). The germline V gene encodes CDR1 LNHNV and CDR2 YYDKDF (reference sequence). CDR3 length: 17 amino acids. Trimming took off 3 bases at V and 0 bases at J, with 15 bases between the two ends. This CDR3 reads CATSRNRDLSSGNTIYF. For the CDR3, the DNA is TGTGCCACCAGCAGGAACAGGGACCTAAGCTCTGGAAACACCATATATTTT.

This clonotype has more than one count but fewer than ten. This chain connects TRBV4-3 to TRBJ2-3; 7 bases line up with TRBD2. CDR3 length: 16 residues. Germline V gene data show CDR1 as LGHNA and CDR2 as YSLEER. With 3 bases clipped from V and 5 bases from J, the junction kept 11 bases outside the gene matches. This CDR3 is CASSHPNRREGDTQYF. The CDR3 DNA reads as TGCGCCAGCAGCCATCCCAATCGCAGGGAGGGAGATACGCAGTATTTT.